This passage covers 21 T cell receptor beta chains from one sample sequenced in a study of shared clonotypes between healthy human individuals. Measured with immunoSEQ multiplex PCR; TCRdb has only the in-frame clones, and not every one. The sample yields around 510,000 clones, approximately 94% seen once. Sequenced sample: naive CD4+ T cells sorted from blood. The subset: CD45RA+ positively selected. The receptors were gathered from a woman under 40 in good health.

The genes are TRBV5-1 and TRBJ2-3; no clear D gene. The CDR3 has 16 amino acids. Germline CDR1 is SGHRS and CDR2 is YFSETQ. V lost 0 bases to trimming and J lost 5 bases, with 16 bases between them. The CDR3 nucleotides read TGCGCCAGCAGCTTGGGATCTAGTGGGGAAAGAGATACGCAGTATTTT. Its translation is CASSLGSSGERDTQYF.

CDR3 in DNA: TGTGCCAGCAGTTACCTCAGGGGTAGGGAAGAGACCCAGTACTTC. Translation: CASSYLRGREETQYF. The chain couples TRBV7-9 to TRBJ2-5; tentatively, D is TRBD1 (6 bases). This CDR3 is built from 15 residues. V lost 6 bases and J 3 bases, leaving 17 bases between the germline ends. CDR1 and CDR2 (germline): SEHNR, FQNEAQ (reference sequence).

This clone was counted between two and nine times. The chain links TRBV20-1 to TRBJ2-1, with D uncertain. Trimming shortened V by 5 bases and J by 6 bases, and 5 bases separated the two germline ends. The CDR3 runs to 10 residues. In germline, CDR1 is DFQATT, CDR2 SNEGSKA (reference sequence). Written as DNA, the CDR3 is TGCAGTGCTCCAAGCAATGAGCAGTTCTTC. Amino acids: CSAPSNEQFF.

The chain combines TRBV6-5 with TRBJ2-1; 12 bases map to TRBD2. This CDR3 is built from 15 residues. The germline gives CDR1 MNHEY, CDR2 SVGAGI. J gave up 9 bases and V 2 bases, and 5 bases lay outside the gene matches. CDR3 nucleotides: TGTGCCAGCAGTTACGCGACTAGCGGGAGCTTTGAGCAGTTCTTC. This gives the protein CASSYATSGSFEQFF.

J is TRBJ2-5 and V is TRBV5-1; 7 bases are a match to TRBD2. V shed 5 bases, J shed 1 base, and the junction held 8 bases outside the gene matches. Germline CDR1 is SGHRS and CDR2 is YFSETQ. The CDR3 is 15 residues long. CDR3 sequence (DNA): TGCGCCAGCAGGCCTGGACTAGTCCCCCAAGAGACCCAGTACTTC. This codes for CASRPGLVPQETQYF. The variable domain in full, with the rest retrieved from reference TRBV5-1 and TRBJ2-5, is KAGVTQTPRYLIKTRGQQVTLSCSPISGHRSVSWYQQTPGQGLQFLFEYFSETQRNKGNFPGRFSGRQFSNSRSEMNVSTLELGDSALYLCASRPGLVPQETQYFGPGTRLLVL.

The genes are TRBV2 and TRBJ2-5; D gene unclear. Germline assignment: CDR1 SNHLY and CDR2 FYNNEI. V was cut by 3 bases and J by 10 bases, with 9 bases left in between. The CDR3 runs 11 residues. CDR3 sequence: CASSEWGNQYF. In DNA form, the CDR3 reads TGTGCCAGCAGTGAGTGGGGTAACCAGTACTTC.

The genes are TRBV7-9 and TRBJ2-5; D possibly corresponds to TRBD2 (6 bases). The germline V and J ends were trimmed by 5 bases and 5 bases, with 18 bases remaining between them. The germline gives CDR1 SEHNR, CDR2 FQNEAQ (reference sequence). The CDR3 length is 15 residues. CDR3 DNA: TGTGCCAGCAGCCTTTCCCTTGGAGGGAGGGAGACCCAGTACTTC. It encodes CASSLSLGGRETQYF.

In the case of this clone: Additional DNA sequences in this sample encode the identical CDR3. The chain combines TRBV18 with TRBJ2-5; tentatively, D is TRBD2 (6 bases). There are 13 residues in the CDR3. The V end lost 6 bases, the J end lost 3 bases, and 11 bases lay between the germline ends. CDR1 is KGHSH, CDR2 LQKENI, per germline. This CDR3 reads CASSPPGEETQYF. CDR3 nucleotide sequence: TGTGCCAGCTCCCCTCCGGGGGAAGAGACCCAGTACTTC. Using reference TRBV18 and TRBJ2-5 for the parts outside the CDR3, the full variable domain is NAGVMQNPRHLVRRRGQEARLRCSPMKGHSHVYWYRQLPEEGLKFMVYLQKENIIDESGMPKERFSAEFPKEGPSILRIQQVVRGDSAAYFCASSPPGEETQYFGPGTRLLVL.

V and J are TRBV28 and TRBJ1-2, with D unresolved. This CDR3 region has 13 residues. The ends were cut back, 6 bases at V and 7 bases at J, with 15 bases in the middle. Germline CDR1 and CDR2: MDHEN and SYDVKM. The CDR3 reads CASSLRRVGGYTF. CDR3 bases: TGTGCCAGCAGCCTACGACGGGTGGGTGGCTACACCTTC.

This chain links TRBV6-5 with TRBJ2-7; the match to TRBD1 covers 8 bases. CDR3 length: 14 amino acids. J gave up 2 bases and V 5 bases, and 5 bases lay outside the gene matches. The germline V gene has CDR1 MNHEY and CDR2 SVGAGI. CDR3: CASSRDRTTYEQYF. The CDR3 DNA sequence: TGTGCCAGCAGTAGGGACAGGACGACCTACGAGCAGTACTTC.

CDR3 in amino acids: CASSPDRVKDARNQPQHF. In nucleotides, the CDR3 is TGTGCCAGTAGTCCGGACAGGGTTAAAGATGCGCGCAATCAGCCCCAGCATTTT. The V and J genes are TRBV19 and TRBJ1-5, with TRBD1 matching over 8 bases. The germline V gene has CDR1 LNHDA and CDR2 SQIVND (reference sequence). V was clipped by 5 bases and J by 2 bases; unmatched bases: 14. The CDR3 consists of 18 residues.

The V call is TRBV5-1, the J call TRBJ1-1; no firm D call. Germline loops: CDR1 SGHRS, CDR2 YFSETQ. There are 15 residues in the CDR3. Between the trimmed V and J ends, which lost 3 bases and 0 bases, there was a span of 12 bases. CDR3 sequence reads: CASSSNGNMNTEAFF. The CDR3, as DNA: TGCGCCAGCAGCTCCAACGGCAACATGAACACTGAAGCTTTCTTT. Looking up the rest from reference TRBV5-1 and TRBJ1-1 gives the full variable domain: KAGVTQTPRYLIKTRGQQVTLSCSPISGHRSVSWYQQTPGQGLQFLFEYFSETQRNKGNFPGRFSGRQFSNSRSEMNVSTLELGDSALYLCASSSNGNMNTEAFFGQGTRLTVV.

This sequence joins TRBV25-1 and TRBJ2-3; D call uncertain. CDR1 is MGHDK and CDR2 is SYGVNS in the germline V gene. CDR3 length: 15 amino acids. Trimming shortened V by 4 bases and J by 3 bases, and 14 bases separated the two germline ends. This chain's CDR3 is CASSAHRVGTDTQYF. The CDR3 DNA reads TGTGCCAGCAGTGCCCATCGTGTTGGGACAGATACGCAGTATTTT.

This clone was recorded once. This sequence joins TRBV28 and TRBJ1-5, with TRBD1 matching over 7 bases. CDR3 size: 17 residues. V lost 5 bases, J lost 0 bases, and 10 bases stayed unmatched. The V gene's germline CDR1 is MDHEN and CDR2 SYDVKM. CDR3 residues: CASSPRDRYYSNQPQHF. The CDR3 DNA follows: TGTGCCAGCAGTCCCCGGGACAGATACTATAGCAATCAGCCCCAGCATTTT. Full variable domain (remainder filled in from reference TRBV28 and TRBJ1-5): DVKVTQSSRYLVKRTGEKVFLECVQDMDHENMFWYRQDPGLGLRLIYFSYDVKMKEKGDIPEGYSVSREKKERFSLILESASTNQTSMYLCASSPRDRYYSNQPQHFGDGTRLSIL.

V and J are TRBV6-6 and TRBJ2-6; D remains unclear. V lost 0 bases to trimming and J lost 4 bases, with 7 bases between them. In germline, CDR1 is MNHNY, CDR2 SVGAGI (reference sequence). The CDR3 is 15 amino acids. DNA of the CDR3: TGTGCCAGCAGTTACTCGCAGACCGGGGCCAACGTCCTGACTTTC. Translated: CASSYSQTGANVLTF.

About this clone: The same CDR3 can be traced to other DNA sequences in this sample. The chain combines TRBV7-3 with TRBJ2-2; D not resolved. The CDR3 runs to 14 residues. V was trimmed by 2 bases and J by 0 bases, leaving 4 bases between them. From germline, CDR1 is SGHTA and CDR2 FQGTGA. CDR3 bases: TGTGCCAGCAGCTTAGGAGCGAACACCGGGGAGCTGTTTTTT. Its protein is CASSLGANTGELFF.

The V gene is TRBV5-1, the J gene TRBJ2-1, with TRBD2 matching over 15 bases. This CDR3 is built from 15 residues. CDR1 and CDR2 (germline): SGHRS, YFSETQ. V gave up 3 bases and J gave up 12 bases; unmatched junction bases: 7. CDR3 in amino acids: CASSWGLAGGPSQFF. CDR3 DNA sequence: TGCGCCAGCAGCTGGGGACTAGCGGGAGGCCCCTCGCAGTTCTTC.

The chain has TRBV28 and TRBJ2-7; 7 nucleotides align to TRBD1. Germline trimming cut 6 bases from V and 3 bases from J; bases unmatched to any gene: 11. The CDR3 totals 15 residues. The germline gives CDR1 MDHEN, CDR2 SYDVKM. The CDR3 bases are TGTGCCAGCAGGCCGACTTCCGACAGGGTCTACGAGCAGTACTTC. This sequence encodes CASRPTSDRVYEQYF.

CDR3 bases: TGTGCCAGCAGCTTGCGGGACAAATACAATCAGCCCCAGCATTTT. Residues: CASSLRDKYNQPQHF. The chain recombines TRBV5-6 with TRBJ1-5; the D gene is possibly TRBD1 (6 bases). This CDR3 comprises 15 residues. Germline CDR1 SGHDT, CDR2 YYEEEE. Trimming cost V 1 base and J 3 bases, with 11 bases left between them.

The rearrangement links TRBV19 to TRBJ1-1; D is uncertain. V was trimmed by 6 bases and J by 2 bases, leaving 4 bases between them. The CDR3 is made up of 11 amino acids. Looked up from germline, CDR1 is LNHDA and CDR2 is SQIVND (reference sequence). The CDR3 nucleotides are TGTGCCAGTAGAACCAACACTGAAGCTTTCTTT. Translating it yields CASRTNTEAFF.

The chain has TRBV5-4 and TRBJ2-5; perhaps TRBD2 as D (6 bases). In germline, CDR1 is SGHNT, CDR2 YYREEE (reference sequence). The V end was cut by 4 bases, the J end by 4 bases, with 20 bases between. The CDR3 spans 16 residues. CDR3 DNA sequence: TGTGCCAGCAGCAAGGGGCAGAGCGGGTGGCGAGAGACCCAGTACTTC. It specifies CASSKGQSGWRETQYF.